The 27 T cell receptor beta chains in this list originate from one sample, sequenced in a study of T cell repertoires in cytomegalovirus infection. Their cognate antigens are unknown. TCRdb reanalysed the reads using MiXCR and keeps one entry per CDR3 protein. This table holds some 120,000 distinct CDR3 sequences, more than 30% found once. The material sequenced was CD8+ T cells from cultured PBMCs, taken from culture after CMV antigen stimulation. These TCRs come from a human donor in good health (CMV status not recorded). Some clones in this sample may be carry-over from other donors' samples.

This clonotype came up a few times. This sequence joins TRBV19 and TRBJ1-5; D gene unclear. CDR1 and CDR2 (germline): LNHDA, SQIVND (reference sequence). The germline V and J ends were trimmed by 2 bases and 6 bases, with 14 bases remaining between them. The CDR3 contains 15 residues. DNA of the CDR3: TGTGCCAGTAGTATAAGTGGCGGGGTTGGTCAGCCCCAGCATTTT. This codes for CASSISGGVGQPQHF. Based on the CDR3 plus reference TRBV19 and TRBJ1-5, the full variable domain is DGGITQSPKYLFRKEGQNVTLSCEQNLNHDAMYWYRQDPGQGLRLIYYSQIVNDFQKGDIAEGYSVSREKKESFPLTVTSAQKNPTAFYLCASSISGGVGQPQHFGDGTRLSIL.

This clonotype was detected a few times. J is TRBJ1-1 and V is TRBV6-5; D might be TRBD1 (6 bases). The CDR3 spans 17 residues. V dropped 3 bases and J dropped 0 bases, with 17 bases sitting between them. Germline assignment: CDR1 MNHEY and CDR2 SVGAGI. The CDR3 DNA is TGTGCCAGCAGTTATACTGTTTGGGGGGCAATGAACACTGAAGCTTTCTTT. Its protein is CASSYTVWGAMNTEAFF.

This clonotype was observed a handful of times. V gene TRBV12-3 or TRBV12-4 combines with J gene TRBJ2-2; 8 nucleotides line up with TRBD2. This CDR3 contains 15 residues. V trimming: 3 bases; J trimming: 5 bases; junction bases outside the gene matches: 5. The CDR3 DNA sequence: TGTGCCAGCAGTTTTGCGGGGGGTCGAACCGGGGAGCTGTTTTTT. Protein product: CASSFAGGRTGELFF.

This chain uses TRBV27 with TRBJ2-5, with D perhaps TRBD1 (5 bases). The germline V and J ends were trimmed by 5 bases and 5 bases, with 18 bases remaining between them. This CDR3 is built from 15 residues. Germline lookup yields CDR1 MNHEY and CDR2 SMNVEV (reference sequence). The DNA for the CDR3 is TGTGCCAGCAGTCACGCTCAGGGCTTCGGGGAGACCCAGTACTTC. This encodes CASSHAQGFGETQYF.

The V call is TRBV11-2, the J call TRBJ1-4; TRBD1 might be the D (5 bases). Germline V gene data show CDR1 as SGHAT and CDR2 as FQNNGV. This CDR3 spans 16 amino acids. V was shortened by 4 bases and J by 5 bases, with 17 bases between the two germline ends. CDR3 in amino acids: CASSYPPGGVNEKLFF. Here the CDR3 DNA reads TGTGCCAGCAGCTATCCCCCGGGGGGGGTAAATGAAAAACTGTTTTTT.

This chain links TRBV2 with TRBJ2-7; D is undetermined. The germline gives CDR1 SNHLY, CDR2 FYNNEI. Trimming left V 3 bases short and J 5 bases short, with 8 bases between. CDR3 length: 12 residues. In DNA form, the CDR3 reads TGTGCCAGCAGTGATGGAACCGACGAGCAGTACTTC. As protein: CASSDGTDEQYF.

This chain connects TRBV2 to TRBJ2-5; TRBD1 might be the D (5 bases). This CDR3 region has 16 residues. Germline CDR1 is SNHLY and CDR2 is FYNNEI. V gave up 8 bases and J gave up 4 bases, with 23 bases separating them. The CDR3, as DNA: TGTGCCAGCGCGGCGCAGGGATTGTACGAAAGAGAGACCCAGTACTTC. This gives the protein CASAAQGLYERETQYF. The full variable domain, rest sourced from reference TRBV2 and TRBJ2-5, is EPEVTQTPSHQVTQMGQEVILRCVPISNHLYFYWYRQILGQKVEFLVSFYNNEISEKSEIFDDQFSVERPDGSNFTLKIRSTKLEDSAMYFCASAAQGLYERETQYFGPGTRLLVL.

For this clonotype: An end of the junction does not agree with germline; a read error may underlie this. V gene TRBV7-4 combines with J gene TRBJ1-1, with a weak D call TRBD1 (5 bases). CDR3 length: 15 residues. Germline V gives CDR1 SGHVT, CDR2 SQSDAQ. The CDR3 spells CASSFLGGGGTEASF. The CDR3 DNA is TGTGCCAGCAGCTTTCTTGGCGGGGGGGGAACTGAAGCTTCCTTT.

The chain carries TRBV7-9 and TRBJ2-3, with 8 bases aligning to TRBD1. Trimming removed 5 bases from V and 2 bases from J; junction bases left unmatched: 6. The CDR3 is 15 amino acids. Germline CDR1 and CDR2: SEHNR and FQNEAQ (reference sequence). The CDR3: CASSPPGQATDTQYF. The CDR3 DNA reads as TGTGCCAGCAGCCCACCGGGACAGGCCACAGATACGCAGTATTTT.

This chain connects TRBV4-1 to TRBJ2-7; tentatively, D is TRBD1 or TRBD2 (5 bases each). This CDR3 comprises 15 residues. Deletions cut 1 base from V and 2 bases from J, with 12 bases between. Germline CDR1 MGHRA, CDR2 YSYEKL. Here the CDR3 DNA reads TGCGCCAGCAGCCAAGGCACCGGGGCCACCTACGAGCAGTACTTC. This gives the protein CASSQGTGATYEQYF.

The chain uses TRBV27 and TRBJ2-1; 8 nucleotides align to TRBD1. Trimming cost V 7 bases and J 4 bases; bases outside gene matches: 9. The germline V gene has CDR1 MNHEY and CDR2 SMNVEV (reference sequence). The CDR3 consists of 15 residues. This CDR3 reads CASMIQGVLYNEQFF. CDR3 sequence (DNA): TGTGCCAGCATGATACAGGGGGTCCTTTACAATGAGCAGTTCTTC.

The chain carries TRBV5-6 and TRBJ1-6, with TRBD1 as a possible D gene (5 bases). The germline V gene has CDR1 SGHDT and CDR2 YYEEEE. This CDR3 comprises 15 residues. The V gene lost 3 bases and the J gene lost 7 bases, with 14 bases spanning the gap. In DNA form, the CDR3 reads TGTGCCAGCAGCTGGTATGACAGCCAAAATTCACCCCTCCACTTT. Its translation is CASSWYDSQNSPLHF.

J is TRBJ2-1 and V is TRBV12-3 or TRBV12-4, with TRBD2 matching 7 bases. There are 14 residues in the CDR3. The J segment lost 1 base and the V segment lost 8 bases, leaving 5 bases of the junction unmatched. In nucleotides, the CDR3 is TGTGCCAGCGGTTCCGGGGGGTCCTACAATGAGCAGTTCTTC. Its protein is CASGSGGSYNEQFF.

The chain uses TRBV19 and TRBJ2-7; 9 nucleotides agree with TRBD1. The ends lost 1 base at V and 3 bases at J; junction bases unmatched: 4. CDR1 and CDR2 from the germline V gene are LNHDA and SQIVND (reference sequence). The CDR3 covers 15 residues. The CDR3 is CASSIVPTGGYEQYF. CDR3 nucleotide sequence: TGTGCCAGTAGTATAGTTCCGACAGGGGGCTACGAGCAGTACTTC.

CDR3 sequence (DNA): TGTGCCAGCAGCTTAGTCCCTGGGAATAAACACGAGCAGTACTTC. It specifies CASSLVPGNKHEQYF. The J gene is TRBJ2-7, the V gene TRBV7-8; no reliable D call. This CDR3 is built from 15 residues. V was pared by 1 base and J by 5 bases, with 15 bases between. Per the germline V gene, CDR1 is SGHVS and CDR2 is FQNEAQ.

Many counts were recorded for this clonotype. The chain uses TRBV7-2 and TRBJ1-1; D is undetermined. The germline V gene encodes CDR1 SGHTA and CDR2 FQGNSA. CDR3 length equals 15 residues. Trimming stripped 5 bases from V and 0 bases from J, with 13 bases between. CDR3 residues: CASSHGRRMNTEAFF. CDR3 nucleotide sequence: TGTGCCAGCAGCCACGGACGGAGAATGAACACTGAAGCTTTCTTT.

V and J are TRBV18 and TRBJ2-7; a possible D gene is TRBD1 (5 bases). The length of the CDR3 is 15 residues. Trimming removed 5 bases from V and 3 bases from J, with 17 bases in between. Germline CDR1 KGHSH, CDR2 LQKENI. The CDR3 loop reads CASSNQGFRHYEQYF. The CDR3 DNA sequence: TGTGCCAGCTCAAATCAGGGTTTTCGGCACTACGAGCAGTACTTC. Drawing the rest from reference TRBV18 and TRBJ2-7, the complete variable domain is NAGVMQNPRHLVRRRGQEARLRCSPMKGHSHVYWYRQLPEEGLKFMVYLQKENIIDESGMPKERFSAEFPKEGPSILRIQQVVRGDSAAYFCASSNQGFRHYEQYFGPGTRLTVT.

CDR3 in DNA: TGTGCCAGCAGTTTTGGACAGGGGTATGAGCAGTTCTTC. Protein: CASSFGQGYEQFF. This chain joins TRBV6-5 and TRBJ2-1, with 9 positions matching TRBD1. V lost 4 bases to trimming and J lost 8 bases; unmatched junction nucleotides: 3. This CDR3 is built from 13 residues. Germline CDR1 and CDR2: MNHEY and SVGAGI.

This clonotype appeared many times. The chain is built from TRBV12-3 or TRBV12-4 and TRBJ2-1, with 11 bases lining up with TRBD1. This CDR3 has 15 amino acids. The V segment lost 4 bases and the J segment 4 bases; nucleotides outside the gene matches: 3. DNA of the CDR3: TGTGCCAGCAGTTCGGGACAGGGGGGTTACAATGAGCAGTTCTTC. Its translation: CASSSGQGGYNEQFF.

The chain recombines TRBV7-9 with TRBJ2-1, with 10 bases lining up with TRBD2. V dropped 5 bases and J dropped 8; count of bases not matched to a gene: 12. Looked up from germline, CDR1 is SEHNR and CDR2 is FQNEAQ (reference sequence). The CDR3 is made up of 16 amino acids. Here the CDR3 reads CASSGSGGAFFDEQFF. CDR3 DNA sequence: TGTGCCAGCAGCGGAAGCGGGGGGGCATTTTTTGATGAGCAGTTCTTC. The full variable domain, in which reference TRBV7-9 and TRBJ2-1 provide the parts outside the CDR3, is DTGVSQNPRHKITKRGQNVTFRCDPISEHNRLYWYRQTLGQGPEFLTYFQNEAQLEKSRLLSDRFSAERPKGSFSTLEIQRTEQGDSAMYLCASSGSGGAFFDEQFFGPGTRLTVL.

This clonotype was recorded a few times. This rearrangement joins TRBV6-6 to TRBJ2-1, with 9 positions matching TRBD2. The CDR3 sequence is 18 residues long. V was pared by 2 bases and J by 0 bases, with 8 bases of the junction left unmatched. Germline-derived CDR1 and CDR2 are MNHNY and SVGAGI (reference sequence). The CDR3 sequence: CASSYTPGLADSYNEQFF. The CDR3 DNA reads TGTGCCAGCAGTTACACACCGGGACTAGCAGACTCCTACAATGAGCAGTTCTTC.

This clonotype occurred a few times. This chain connects TRBV6-1 to TRBJ2-5; no reliable D call. V was clipped by 7 bases and J by 5 bases, with 23 bases between them. Germline V gene lookup returns CDR1 MNHNS and CDR2 SASEGT. The CDR3 is made up of 16 amino acids. CDR3 coding DNA: TGTGCCAGCAAATTCAGTCCGTATCAAGAAATTGAGACCCAGTACTTC. This gives the protein CASKFSPYQEIETQYF.

This sequence joins TRBV7-3 and TRBJ1-4; 7 bases fit TRBD1. The CDR3 is 15 residues long. Germline CDR1 is SGHTA and CDR2 is FQGTGA. With V trimmed by 2 bases and J by 6 bases, 6 bases remained unmatched. This CDR3 reads CASSLVGGGDEKLFF. The CDR3 DNA reads as TGTGCCAGCAGCTTAGTAGGGGGCGGAGATGAAAAACTGTTTTTT.

V gene TRBV11-1 combines with J gene TRBJ2-7; D is unresolved. Trimming shortened V by 5 bases and J by 2 bases, and 13 bases separated the two germline ends. The V gene's germline CDR1 is SGHAT and CDR2 FQDESV (reference sequence). The length of the CDR3 is 14 residues. This CDR3 is CASSPTGRTYEQYF. CDR3 bases: TGTGCCAGCAGCCCCACCGGCAGAACCTACGAGCAGTACTTC.

Ten or more counts support this clonotype. This chain uses TRBV7-2 with TRBJ2-1; no reliable D call. The CDR3 extends over 13 amino acids. V lost 7 bases and J lost 7, with 14 bases in between. From germline, CDR1 is SGHTA and CDR2 FQGNSA. Here the CDR3 reads CASNPSAGNEQFF. The DNA for the CDR3 is TGTGCCAGCAACCCCTCCGCTGGGAATGAGCAGTTCTTC.

This clonotype has just a few counts. V usage is TRBV7-6 and J usage is TRBJ2-6; the D gene is possibly TRBD1 (5 bases). CDR1 SGHVS and CDR2 FNYEAQ come from the germline V gene. The CDR3 spans 18 residues. Trimming shortened V by 1 base and J by 0 bases, and 13 bases separated the two germline ends. The DNA for the CDR3 is TGTGCCAGCAGCTTAGTGGCAGGGCCCTCCTCTGGGGCCAACGTCCTGACTTTC. Translating gives CASSLVAGPSSGANVLTF.

This chain joins TRBV4-1 and TRBJ2-7; D gene unclear. Germline CDR1 MGHRA, CDR2 YSYEKL. The CDR3 length is 15 residues. Trimming shortened V by 3 bases and J by 2 bases, and 14 bases separated the two germline ends. CDR3 sequence reads: CASSQGAAVTYEQYF. CDR3 bases: TGCGCCAGCAGCCAGGGCGCAGCCGTGACCTACGAGCAGTACTTC.